The source of this T cell receptor beta chain is a study of blood T cell repertoires in COVID-19. Study-level background: COVID-19 samples from acute and convalescent phases originated in the United States, Italy and Spain. PBMCs, B-cell-depleted T cells, or T cells were the source of the cDNA or gDNA that made up the material.

In the original analysis: How many nucleated cells were present was estimated from reference gene primer amplification. Here immunoSEQ multiplex PCR was the method, and the copy in TCRdb shows in-frame clones only, minus some. V and J calls and clone size come straight from that table; D and trimming were deduced from the DNA. Of some 210,000 clones in the sample, just under 85% are singletons; the top ten hold about 8%. Germline CDR1 LNHDA, CDR2 SQIVND (reference sequence). The CDR3 has 15 amino acids. The ends were cut back, 5 bases at V and 4 bases at J, with 17 bases in the middle. The sample comprised peripheral blood. The V call is TRBV19, the J call TRBJ1-2, with a weak D call TRBD1 (6 bases). This receptor was identified in a woman in her fifties or sixties with active or convalescent COVID-19. CDR3 region: CASSLLTTGVYGYTF. Here the CDR3 DNA reads TGTGCCAGTAGTTTATTAACGACAGGAGTCTATGGCTACACCTTC.